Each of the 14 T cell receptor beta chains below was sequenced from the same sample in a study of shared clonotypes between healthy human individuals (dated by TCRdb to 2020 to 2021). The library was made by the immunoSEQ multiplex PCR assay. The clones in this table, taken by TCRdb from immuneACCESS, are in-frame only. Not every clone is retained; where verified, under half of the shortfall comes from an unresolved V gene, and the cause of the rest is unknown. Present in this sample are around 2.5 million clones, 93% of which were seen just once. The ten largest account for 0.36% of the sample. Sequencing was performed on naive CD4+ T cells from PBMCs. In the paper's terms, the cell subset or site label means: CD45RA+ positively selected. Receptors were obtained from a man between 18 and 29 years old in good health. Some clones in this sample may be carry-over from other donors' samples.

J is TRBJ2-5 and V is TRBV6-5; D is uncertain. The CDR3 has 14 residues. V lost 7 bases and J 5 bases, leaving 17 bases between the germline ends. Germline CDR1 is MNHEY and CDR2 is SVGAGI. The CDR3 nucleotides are TGTGCCAGCAACCCCCGGCGAAGGTCGGAGACCCAGTACTTC. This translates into CASNPRRRSETQYF.

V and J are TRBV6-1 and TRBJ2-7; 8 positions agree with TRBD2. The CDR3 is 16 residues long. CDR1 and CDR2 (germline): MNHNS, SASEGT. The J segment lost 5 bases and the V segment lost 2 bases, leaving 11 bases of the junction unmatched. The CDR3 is CASSETGGAAGHEQYF. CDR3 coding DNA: TGTGCCAGCAGTGAAACGGGGGGGGCCGCGGGCCACGAGCAGTACTTC.

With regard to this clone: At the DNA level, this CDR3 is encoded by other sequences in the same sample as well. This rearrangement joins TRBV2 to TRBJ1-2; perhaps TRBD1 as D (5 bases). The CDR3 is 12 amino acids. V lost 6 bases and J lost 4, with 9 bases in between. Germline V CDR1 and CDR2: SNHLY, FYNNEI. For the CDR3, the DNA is TGTGCCAGCAGCGCTGACAGCTATGGCTACACCTTC. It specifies CASSADSYGYTF.

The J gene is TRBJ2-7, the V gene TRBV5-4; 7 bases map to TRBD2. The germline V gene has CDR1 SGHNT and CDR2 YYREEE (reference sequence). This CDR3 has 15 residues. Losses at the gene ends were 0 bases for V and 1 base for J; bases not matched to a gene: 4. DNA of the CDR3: TGTGCCAGCAGCTTGGAGGCTAGCGGTTCCTACGAGCAGTACTTC. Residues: CASSLEASGSYEQYF. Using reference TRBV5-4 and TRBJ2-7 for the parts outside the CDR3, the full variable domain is ETGVTQSPTHLIKTRGQQVTLRCSSQSGHNTVSWYQQALGQGPQFIFQYYREEENGRGNFPPRFSGLQFPNYSSELNVNALELDDSALYLCASSLEASGSYEQYFGPGTRLTVT.

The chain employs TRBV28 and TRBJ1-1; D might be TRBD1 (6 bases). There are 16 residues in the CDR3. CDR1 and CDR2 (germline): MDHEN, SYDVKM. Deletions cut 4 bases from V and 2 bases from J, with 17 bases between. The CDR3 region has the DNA TGTGCCAGCAGTTCACGGACAGCTATGATTAACACTGAAGCTTTCTTT. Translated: CASSSRTAMINTEAFF.

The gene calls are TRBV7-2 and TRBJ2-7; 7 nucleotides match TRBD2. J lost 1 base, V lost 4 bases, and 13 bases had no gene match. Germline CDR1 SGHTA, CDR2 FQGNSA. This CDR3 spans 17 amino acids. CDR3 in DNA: TGTGCCAGCAGCTCCCCCGGCGGGTGGGGGGGATCCTACGAGCAGTACTTC. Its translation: CASSSPGGWGGSYEQYF.

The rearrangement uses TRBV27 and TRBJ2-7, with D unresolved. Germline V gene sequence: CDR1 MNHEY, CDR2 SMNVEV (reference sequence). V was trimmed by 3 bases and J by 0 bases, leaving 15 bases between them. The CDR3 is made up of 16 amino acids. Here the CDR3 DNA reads TGTGCCAGCAGTTTTCCGGATTGGCGGAACTCCTACGAGCAGTACTTC. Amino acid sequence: CASSFPDWRNSYEQYF.

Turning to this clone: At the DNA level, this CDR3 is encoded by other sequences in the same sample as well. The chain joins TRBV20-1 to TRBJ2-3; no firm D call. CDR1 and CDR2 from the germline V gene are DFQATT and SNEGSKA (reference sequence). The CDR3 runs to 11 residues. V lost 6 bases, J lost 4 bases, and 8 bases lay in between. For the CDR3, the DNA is TGCAGTGCCCCTGTCCCAGATACGCAGTATTTT. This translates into CSAPVPDTQYF.

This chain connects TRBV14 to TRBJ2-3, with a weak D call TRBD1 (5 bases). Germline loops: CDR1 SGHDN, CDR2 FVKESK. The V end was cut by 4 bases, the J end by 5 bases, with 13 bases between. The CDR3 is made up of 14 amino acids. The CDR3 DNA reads TGTGCCAGCAGCCGGAACTTCAGGGTAGATACGCAGTATTTT. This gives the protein CASSRNFRVDTQYF.

CDR3 nucleotide sequence: TGTGCCAGCACCCAAGGCGGGGCGTCCCAGAACAAAGAAGCTTTCTTT. It specifies CASTQGGASQNKEAFF. J is TRBJ1-1 and V is TRBV5-4, with D possibly matching TRBD1 (5 bases). CDR1 and CDR2 (germline): SGHNT, YYREEE (reference sequence). Deletions cut 6 bases from V and 8 bases from J, with 26 bases between. There are 16 residues in the CDR3.

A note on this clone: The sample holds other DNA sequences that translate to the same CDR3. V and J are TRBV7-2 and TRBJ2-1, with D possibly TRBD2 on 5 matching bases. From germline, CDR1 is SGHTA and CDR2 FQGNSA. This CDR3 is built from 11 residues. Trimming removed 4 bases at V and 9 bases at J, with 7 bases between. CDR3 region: CASSSGGEQFF. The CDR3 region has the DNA TGTGCCAGCAGCTCCGGAGGTGAGCAGTTCTTC.

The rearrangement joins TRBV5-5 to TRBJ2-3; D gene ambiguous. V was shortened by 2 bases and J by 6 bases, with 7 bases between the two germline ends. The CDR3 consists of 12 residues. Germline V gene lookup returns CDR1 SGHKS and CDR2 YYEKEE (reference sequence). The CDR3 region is CASSFSRDTQYF. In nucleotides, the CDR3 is TGTGCCAGCAGCTTTTCCAGGGATACGCAGTATTTT.

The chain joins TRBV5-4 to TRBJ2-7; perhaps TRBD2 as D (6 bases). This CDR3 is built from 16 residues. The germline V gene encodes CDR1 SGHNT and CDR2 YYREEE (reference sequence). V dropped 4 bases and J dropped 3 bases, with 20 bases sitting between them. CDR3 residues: CASSPTGEALHYEQYF. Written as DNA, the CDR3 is TGTGCCAGCAGCCCGACTGGGGAGGCCCTGCACTACGAGCAGTACTTC.

This CDR3 reads CASSIWQTDEQFF. The CDR3 region has the DNA TGTGCCAGTAGTATCTGGCAGACCGATGAGCAGTTCTTC. The chain links TRBV19 to TRBJ2-1, with unresolved D. The ends were cut back, 3 bases at V and 8 bases at J, with 11 bases in the middle. The CDR3 runs to 13 residues. Germline loops: CDR1 LNHDA, CDR2 SQIVND (reference sequence).